This is a list of T cell receptor beta chains from one sample in a study of post-analysis software for immune sequencing data. TCRdb recomputed calls from the PCR reads with MiXCR, one row per CDR3 protein. The sample has 700,000 to 900,000 distinct CDR3 sequences, around 42% seen once. Sequenced input: blood. Source of these receptors: a girl aged 5-17 years with multiple sclerosis. The CDR3 runs from the conserved cysteine through the conserved F or W. Each record gives: V gene, D gene, clone size, J gene, CDR3 DNA, CDR3 protein. D genes are given only for firm matches. The size field is filled for only some rows; it gives once, few, many or a size class.

TRBV6-2/TRBV6-3	-	-	TRBJ2-5	TGTGCCAGCAACTCAGATGCGGCAAGCCAAGAGACCCAGTACTTC	CASNSDAASQETQYF
TRBV30	-	-	TRBJ1-1	TGTGCCTGGAGTGACAACAGGGCTGAAGCTTTCTTT	CAWSDNRAEAFF
TRBV7-9	TRBD2	-	TRBJ2-3	TGTGCCAGCAGCACCGGGACTAGCGGTGGGACAGATACGCAGTATTTT	CASSTGTSGGTDTQYF
TRBV20-1	-	-	TRBJ2-7	TGCAGTGCTAGATTCCCCGACGGGGACTACGAGCAGTACTTC	CSARFPDGDYEQYF
TRBV10-1	TRBD1	few	TRBJ1-1	TGCGCCAGCAGCGCCGGGACAGGGGGCACCACTGAAGCTTTCTTT	CASSAGTGGTTEAFF
TRBV27	TRBD1	-	TRBJ1-2	TGTGCCAGCAGTTTAGGACAGGGGGCGAATGGCTACACCTTC	CASSLGQGANGYTF
TRBV12-3/TRBV12-4	-	many	TRBJ2-7	TGTGCCAGCAGTTTGTACCGTTCCGTCCACGAGCAGTACTTC	CASSLYRSVHEQYF
TRBV20-1	TRBD2	few	TRBJ2-1	TGCAGTGCTAGAGGCCTAGCGGGACCCAATGAGCAGTTCTTC	CSARGLAGPNEQFF
TRBV12-3/TRBV12-4	-	few	TRBJ1-5	TGTGCCAGTCGGGCACCAGGTAGCCAGCCCCAGCATTTT	CASRAPGSQPQHF
TRBV29-1	-	-	TRBJ2-3	TGCAGCGTTGCTGAGGGTAGCACAGATACGCAGTATTTT	CSVAEGSTDTQYF
TRBV9	TRBD2	-	TRBJ2-2	TGTGCCAGCAGCTGGACTAGCGGGACGAACACCGGGGAGCTGTTTTTT	CASSWTSGTNTGELFF
TRBV9	-	-	TRBJ2-7	TGTGCCAGCAGCGTAGTGGGGGCTCACAATGAGCAGTACTTC	CASSVVGAHNEQYF
TRBV6-6	-	-	TRBJ1-5	TGTGCCAGCAGTTACGAGAGTAGCAATCAGCCCCAGCATTTT	CASSYESSNQPQHF
TRBV25-1	-	-	TRBJ2-7	TGTGCCAGTCCGGGCGAGAGGGTTCCTGGCGAGCAGTACTTC	CASPGERVPGEQYF
TRBV27	TRBD2	few	TRBJ2-7	TGTGCCAGCGGGGACGCGGGAGAATTCGGCGAGCAGTACTTC	CASGDAGEFGEQYF
TRBV5-1	-	-	TRBJ2-1	TGCGTCAGCAGCTTGTTATCACCCGGGGACTTCAATGAGCAGTTCTTC	CVSSLLSPGDFNEQFF
TRBV20-1	-	once	TRBJ2-1	TGCAGTGCTAGTCTCGGTGAGCAGTTCTTC	CSASLGEQFF
TRBV7-8	-	-	TRBJ2-1	TGTGCCAGCAGCTTAGCGTGGCGCGAATCCTACAATGAGCAGTTCTTC	CASSLAWRESYNEQFF
TRBV7-9	TRBD1	-	TRBJ2-1	TGTGCCAGCAGCTACCGGGACAGGGGGCTTATAAATGAGCAGTTCTTC	CASSYRDRGLINEQFF
TRBV12-3/TRBV12-4	TRBD1	-	TRBJ1-2	TGTGCCAGCAGTTCGGCCGGGACAGGGTTTTATGGCTACACCTTC	CASSSAGTGFYGYTF
TRBV5-6	-	-	TRBJ2-1	TGTGCCAGCGACGTCGCGGGTGAGCAGTTCTTC	CASDVAGEQFF